These 9 T cell receptor beta chains were sequenced from one sample in a study of shared clonotypes between healthy human individuals. Clones were read by immunoSEQ multiplex PCR, and TCRdb kept only the in-frame ones, dropping some. Among about 2.4 million clones listed, approximately 93% were seen once. Material: naive CD4+ T cells from PBMCs. Subset indicated: CD45RA+ positively selected. Receptor source: a man in his late teens or twenties in good health. Some clones in this sample may be carry-over from other donors' samples.

The chain is built from TRBV7-9 and TRBJ1-5; D is unclear. CDR1 is SEHNR, CDR2 FQNEAQ, per germline (reference sequence). The V and J ends lost 9 bases and 9 bases respectively, with 21 bases between them. The CDR3 runs to 14 residues. Here the CDR3 DNA reads TGTGCCAGTTTTCATCGGACCCCGACATGGCCCCAGCATTTT. It codes for CASFHRTPTWPQHF.

The chain recombines TRBV19 with TRBJ2-1, with TRBD2 identical over 12 bases. The CDR3 runs 14 residues. Looked up from germline, CDR1 is LNHDA and CDR2 is SQIVND (reference sequence). V shed 8 bases, J shed 4 bases, and the junction held 3 bases outside the gene matches. The CDR3 coding sequence is TGTGCCAGTGGACTAGCGGGGATATACAATGAGCAGTTCTTC. Translation gives CASGLAGIYNEQFF.

V and J are TRBV4-3 and TRBJ1-3; D is ambiguous. This CDR3 is 16 amino acids long. Trimming shortened V by 4 bases and J by 0 bases, and 13 bases separated the two germline ends. CDR1 and CDR2 from the germline V gene are LGHNA and YSLEER. CDR3 protein: CASSPEGSLSGNTIYF. CDR3 DNA sequence: TGCGCCAGCAGCCCTGAAGGTAGCCTCTCTGGAAACACCATATATTTT.

The genes are TRBV27 and TRBJ2-7, with 7 bases identical to TRBD2. With V trimmed by 2 bases and J by 5 bases, 15 bases remained unmatched. This CDR3 is 17 amino acids long. CDR1 MNHEY and CDR2 SMNVEV come from the germline V gene (reference sequence). The CDR3 DNA reads TGTGCCAGCAGTTTACCCTCCCTGGGCGGGAGTGTCAACGAGCAGTACTTC. Its protein product is CASSLPSLGGSVNEQYF.

This CDR3 reads CASSFFTGDSYEQYF. The CDR3 bases are TGTGCCAGCAGTTTTTTTACAGGGGATTCCTACGAGCAGTACTTC. The rearrangement joins TRBV28 to TRBJ2-7; 7 positions match TRBD1. Germline CDR1 reads MDHEN; CDR2 reads SYDVKM. V dropped 3 bases and J dropped 1; count of bases not matched to a gene: 6. The length of the CDR3 is 15 residues.

The rearrangement links TRBV28 to TRBJ1-3; D is perhaps TRBD1 (5 bases). CDR1 and CDR2 from the germline V gene are MDHEN and SYDVKM. This CDR3 has 14 amino acids. Trimming left V 7 bases short and J 9 bases short, with 19 bases between. CDR3 sequence: CASIAWATQVTIYF. Written as DNA, the CDR3 is TGTGCCAGCATCGCGTGGGCCACACAGGTCACCATATATTTT. Combining the CDR3 with reference TRBV28 and TRBJ1-3 gives the whole variable domain DVKVTQSSRYLVKRTGEKVFLECVQDMDHENMFWYRQDPGLGLRLIYFSYDVKMKEKGDIPEGYSVSREKKERFSLILESASTNQTSMYLCASIAWATQVTIYFGEGSWLTVV.

This chain links TRBV7-7 with TRBJ2-7; D unresolved. Trimming took 4 bases from V and 6 from J, leaving 13 bases between them. The V gene's germline CDR1 is SSHAT and CDR2 FNYEAQ (reference sequence). The length of the CDR3 is 13 residues. For the CDR3, the DNA is TGTGCCAGCAGCTCCGGCCCGTCCGGCGAGCAGTACTTC. This encodes CASSSGPSGEQYF.

The rearrangement joins TRBV5-1 to TRBJ2-1, with 11 bases aligning to TRBD2. This CDR3 comprises 16 residues. V lost 2 bases, J lost 7 bases, and 8 bases stayed unmatched. Germline CDR1 and CDR2: SGHRS and YFSETQ. CDR3 protein: CASSLITSGSLNEQFF. CDR3 DNA sequence: TGCGCCAGCAGCTTAATAACTAGCGGGAGTTTAAATGAGCAGTTCTTC.

The V call is TRBV19, the J call TRBJ2-6; 9 nucleotides align to TRBD1. The germline gives CDR1 LNHDA, CDR2 SQIVND (reference sequence). The CDR3 is 19 amino acids. V dropped 1 base and J dropped 2; count of bases not matched to a gene: 9. The CDR3, as DNA: TGTGCCAGTAGTATAGGGGGACAGGGAGTAGGTCCTGGGGCCAACGTCCTGACTTTC. It is translated as CASSIGGQGVGPGANVLTF. Combining the CDR3 with reference TRBV19 and TRBJ2-6 gives the whole variable domain DGGITQSPKYLFRKEGQNVTLSCEQNLNHDAMYWYRQDPGQGLRLIYYSQIVNDFQKGDIAEGYSVSREKKESFPLTVTSAQKNPTAFYLCASSIGGQGVGPGANVLTFGAGSRLTVL.